The 11 T cell receptor beta chains below all came from one sample that was sequenced in a study of identical twins. MiXCR was run by TCRdb on the 5' RACE reads, yielding one entry per CDR3 protein. Among about 790,000 distinct CDR3 sequences listed, 18% were seen once. This same sample was also taken into another study, of T cells expressing NK-cell markers.

Material: PBMCs. These receptors all come from a young woman in good health.

The gene calls are TRBV20-1 and TRBJ2-6, with 7 positions matching TRBD2. J lost 2 bases, V lost 6 bases, and 19 bases had no gene match. The CDR3 has 19 residues. Per germline, CDR1 DFQATT and CDR2 SNEGSKA (reference sequence). The CDR3 sequence: CSANLGASGTPAGANVLTF. CDR3 nucleotide sequence: TGCAGTGCCAACCTCGGGGCAAGCGGGACCCCGGCTGGGGCCAACGTCCTGACTTTC.

The gene calls are TRBV27 and TRBJ1-5, with D unclear. Deletions cut 4 bases from V and 0 bases from J, with 7 bases between. Germline V gives CDR1 MNHEY, CDR2 SMNVEV (reference sequence). The CDR3 is made up of 14 amino acids. CDR3: CASSWSGSNQPQHF. In nucleotides, the CDR3 is TGTGCCAGCAGTTGGTCGGGTAGCAATCAGCCCCAGCATTTT.

This clonotype was recorded at least ten times. The V and J genes are TRBV6-1 and TRBJ1-3; TRBD1 might be the D (5 bases). This CDR3 region has 15 residues. Germline V CDR1 and CDR2: MNHNS, SASEGT. The ends were cut back, 5 bases at V and 2 bases at J, with 13 bases in the middle. The CDR3 reads CASSLSRDPGNTIYF. The CDR3 coding sequence is TGTGCCAGCAGTCTCAGCCGGGACCCTGGAAACACCATATATTTT.

V usage is TRBV7-3 and J usage is TRBJ2-7, with D maybe TRBD1 (6 bases). CDR1 SGHTA and CDR2 FQGTGA come from the germline V gene. This CDR3 contains 14 residues. V was clipped by 3 bases and J by 4 bases, with 13 bases between them. The CDR3 loop reads CASSFGARGYEQYF. The CDR3 region has the DNA TGTGCCAGCAGCTTCGGGGCCAGGGGATACGAGCAGTACTTC.

V is TRBV7-9 and J is TRBJ2-5; TRBD2 matches at 8 bases. CDR3 length: 13 amino acids. CDR1 and CDR2 (germline): SEHNR, FQNEAQ (reference sequence). With V trimmed by 6 bases and J by 7 bases, 7 bases remained unmatched. DNA for the CDR3: TGTGCCAGCAGAGAGCGGGGGCCCACGACCCAGTACTTC. It codes for CASRERGPTTQYF.

The chain recombines TRBV6-1 with TRBJ1-3, with 7 bases matching TRBD1. Germline CDR1 MNHNS, CDR2 SASEGT. This CDR3 region has 15 residues. The V and J ends lost 4 bases and 4 bases, in that order; junction bases with no gene match: 7. The CDR3 loop is CASSVTGRGGNTIYF. The CDR3 DNA is TGTGCCAGCAGTGTGACAGGGAGAGGAGGAAACACCATATATTTT.

This clonotype was seen a few times. The chain combines TRBV12-3 or TRBV12-4 with TRBJ2-3; D gene unclear. Trimming cost V 4 bases and J 0 bases, with 8 bases left between them. The CDR3 is 14 residues long. The CDR3 bases are TGTGCCAGCAGTTGGGCGGCAAGCACAGATACGCAGTATTTT. Protein product: CASSWAASTDTQYF.

V and J are TRBV20-1 and TRBJ2-1, with unresolved D. CDR1 is DFQATT, CDR2 SNEGSKA, per germline (reference sequence). Trimming pared 1 base from V and 9 bases from J, leaving 10 bases between. CDR3 length: 12 amino acids. DNA for the CDR3: TGCAGTGCTAGAGGACTCGGAATTGAGCAGTTCTTC. Protein sequence: CSARGLGIEQFF.

The chain links TRBV27 to TRBJ2-5; tentatively, D is TRBD1 (5 bases). From germline, CDR1 is MNHEY and CDR2 SMNVEV (reference sequence). The V end was cut by 4 bases, the J end by 7 bases, with 19 bases between. CDR3 size: 15 residues. CDR3 residues: CASSSQDDSQGTQYF. The CDR3 coding sequence is TGTGCCAGCAGTTCCCAAGACGACTCTCAGGGGACCCAGTACTTC.

This clonotype was found a few times. The rearrangement uses TRBV29-1 and TRBJ2-7; possibly TRBD1 for D (5 bases). The V end lost 4 bases, the J end lost 6 bases, and 16 bases lay between the germline ends. The CDR3 sequence is 13 residues long. Per germline, CDR1 SQVTM and CDR2 ANQGSEA. In nucleotides, the CDR3 is TGCAGCGTTGGAAACAGGCAATCTGTCGAGCAGTACTTC. This translates into CSVGNRQSVEQYF.

The chain is built from TRBV28 and TRBJ1-2; D not certain. The V and J ends lost 4 bases and 2 bases respectively, with 11 bases between them. This CDR3 has 14 residues. The V gene's germline CDR1 is MDHEN and CDR2 SYDVKM. The CDR3 sequence is CASSSLGPNYGYTF. CDR3 nucleotides: TGTGCCAGCAGTTCCCTAGGACCGAACTATGGCTACACCTTC.